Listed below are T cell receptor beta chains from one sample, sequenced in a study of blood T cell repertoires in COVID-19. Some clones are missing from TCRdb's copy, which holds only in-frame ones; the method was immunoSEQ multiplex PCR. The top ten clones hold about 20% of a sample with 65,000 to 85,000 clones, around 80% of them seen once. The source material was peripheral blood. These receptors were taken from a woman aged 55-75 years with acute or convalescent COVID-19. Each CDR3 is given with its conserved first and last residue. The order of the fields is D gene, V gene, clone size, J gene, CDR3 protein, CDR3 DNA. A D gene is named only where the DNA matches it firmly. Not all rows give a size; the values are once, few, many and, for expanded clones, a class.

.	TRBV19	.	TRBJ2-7	CASSISGGPGGQYF	TGTGCCAGTAGTATATCCGGAGGGCCCGGTGGGCAGTACTTC
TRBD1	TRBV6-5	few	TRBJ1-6	CATGQGGSPLHF	TGTGCCACCGGACAGGGCGGTTCACCCCTCCACTTT
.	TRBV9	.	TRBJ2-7	CASSEAGRDYEQYF	TGTGCCAGCAGCGAGGCAGGGCGAGATTACGAGCAGTACTTC
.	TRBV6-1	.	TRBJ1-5	CASSEGMSANQPQHF	TGTGCCAGCAGTGAAGGCATGAGCGCCAATCAGCCCCAGCATTTT
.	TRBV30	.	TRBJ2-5	CAWSVGRAQETQYF	TGTGCCTGGAGTGTTGGGCGGGCCCAAGAGACCCAGTACTTC
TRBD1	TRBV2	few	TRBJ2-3	CASSLDRGSTDTQYF	TGTGCCAGCAGTCTGGACAGGGGATCCACAGATACGCAGTATTTT
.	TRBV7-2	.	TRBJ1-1	CASRYRNTEAFF	TGTGCCAGCAGGTATAGAAACACTGAAGCTTTCTTT
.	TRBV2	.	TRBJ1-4	CASSEDRFNEKLFF	TGTGCCAGCAGTGAAGACAGGTTTAATGAAAAACTGTTTTTT
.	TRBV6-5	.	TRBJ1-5	CASTQPGFDQPQHF	TGTGCCAGCACCCAACCGGGATTCGATCAGCCCCAGCATTTT
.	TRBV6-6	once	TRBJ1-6	CASSLTGLLSYNSPLHF	TGTGCCAGCAGTCTAACCGGGTTACTCTCCTATAATTCACCCCTCCACTTT
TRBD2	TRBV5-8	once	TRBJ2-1	CASSSVSGGAREQFF	TGTGCCAGCAGCTCCGTTAGCGGGGGGGCCCGTGAGCAGTTCTTC
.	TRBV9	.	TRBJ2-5	CASSVVPGETQYF	TGTGCCAGCAGCGTAGTACCAGGAGAGACCCAGTACTTC